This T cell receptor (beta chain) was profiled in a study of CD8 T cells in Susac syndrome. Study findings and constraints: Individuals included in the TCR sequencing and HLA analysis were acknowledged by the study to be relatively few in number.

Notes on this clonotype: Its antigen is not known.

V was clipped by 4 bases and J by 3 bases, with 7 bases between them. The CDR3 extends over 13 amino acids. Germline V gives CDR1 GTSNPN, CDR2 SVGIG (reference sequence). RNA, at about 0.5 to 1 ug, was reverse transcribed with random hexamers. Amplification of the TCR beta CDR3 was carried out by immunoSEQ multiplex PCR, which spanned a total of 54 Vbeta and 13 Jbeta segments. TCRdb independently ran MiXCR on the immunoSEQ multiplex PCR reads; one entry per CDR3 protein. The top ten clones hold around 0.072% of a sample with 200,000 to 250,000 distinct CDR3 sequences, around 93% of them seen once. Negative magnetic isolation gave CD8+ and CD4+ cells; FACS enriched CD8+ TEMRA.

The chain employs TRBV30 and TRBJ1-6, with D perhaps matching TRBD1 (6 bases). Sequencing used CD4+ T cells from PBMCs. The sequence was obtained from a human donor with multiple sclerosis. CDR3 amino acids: CAWTDSYNSPLHF. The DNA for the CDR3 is TGTGCCTGGACGGACAGCTATAATTCACCCCTCCACTTT.